The clone carrying this T cell receptor beta chain has a count of ten or more. Its target is unknown. Trimming took 6 bases from V and 4 from J, leaving 9 bases between them. In germline, CDR1 is SGHTA, CDR2 FQGNSA. The CDR3 runs to 13 residues. This record comes from a study of radiation and T cells in renal cell carcinoma. Regarding the study as a whole: Only small tumor regions of 0.85 to 1 g were sampled.

This table comes from immunoSEQ multiplex PCR, and its TCRdb copy is limited to in-frame clones, with some not included. Found here are tens of thousands of clones, roughly 64% of them singletons; the top ten hold approximately 23%. Indicated treatment: treatment-naive control, cytoreductive nephrectomy. Control samples are tumors resected by cytoreductive nephrectomy without prior radiation. The rearrangement joins TRBV7-2 to TRBJ1-4, with TRBD1 as a possible D gene (6 bases). Sequences were derived from tumor tissue, sampled from a patient whose treatment was nephrectomy without radiotherapy. The TCR originated in a man aged 40-49 years with renal cell carcinoma. The CDR3 sequence is CASRDRNNEKLFF. CDR3 in DNA: TGTGCCAGCAGGGACAGAAATAATGAAAAACTGTTTTTT.